Listed below are T cell receptor beta chains from one sample, sequenced in a study of shared clonotypes between healthy human individuals. TCRdb's copy holds only in-frame clones and misses some; the assay was immunoSEQ multiplex PCR. In the table there are 450,000 to 600,000 clones, 75% to 85% of which are singletons. The sequenced sample consisted of PBMCs. The receptors were gathered from a woman in her thirties or forties in good health. Some clones in this sample may be carry-over from other donors' samples. Each CDR3 is given with its conserved first and last residue. D genes are given only for firm matches. For some rows the clone size is stated as once, few or many, or as a class when expanded; others skip it.

V,size,D,J,DNA,CDR3
TRBV5-1,.,TRBD1,TRBJ2-3,TGCGCCAGCAGCGACAGGGGTGGCACAGATACGCAGTATTTT,CASSDRGGTDTQYF
TRBV5-1,.,TRBD1,TRBJ2-1,TGCGCCAGCAGCTTGAACCCGGGACAGGGGCTCTACAATGAGCAGTTCTTC,CASSLNPGQGLYNEQFF
TRBV15,.,TRBD2,TRBJ2-3,TGTGCCACCAGCAGAGATAGGGTTAGCGGGGCTACAGATACGCAGTATTTT,CATSRDRVSGATDTQYF
TRBV28,.,TRBD1,TRBJ1-5,TGTGCCAGCAGTTTTGACAGGGAGGAAAATCAGCCCCAGCATTTT,CASSFDREENQPQHF
TRBV6-1,.,TRBD1,TRBJ1-1,TGTGCCAGCAGTCAGGGGGAGAACACTGAAGCTTTCTTT,CASSQGENTEAFF
TRBV11-2,.,TRBD2,TRBJ2-3,TGTGCCAGCAGTATGCAAGGGGGACTAGCGAGTACGCAGTATTTT,CASSMQGGLASTQYF
TRBV7-9,.,.,TRBJ1-1,TGTGCCAGCAGCGCCCGACAGCGGAACACTGAAGCTTTCTTT,CASSARQRNTEAFF
TRBV28,few,.,TRBJ2-6,TGTGCCAGCAGTCCCTCGGGACACGCCGAAGTCCTGACTTTC,CASSPSGHAEVLTF
TRBV19,.,TRBD2,TRBJ2-5,TGTGCCAGTAGCACTCTAGCGGGAGTTGGAGAGACCCAGTACTTC,CASSTLAGVGETQYF
TRBV9,.,TRBD2,TRBJ2-3,TGTGCCAGCAGCGTAGGGCTAGCGGGAGTATTCGGCACAGATACGCAGTATTTT,CASSVGLAGVFGTDTQYF
TRBV27,.,.,TRBJ1-2,TGTGCCAGCAGCCATAGTCCCAACTATGGCTACACCTTC,CASSHSPNYGYTF
TRBV29-1,few,TRBD1,TRBJ2-7,TGCAGCGTTCGGGCAGGGGGCTCCTACGAGCAGTACTTC,CSVRAGGSYEQYF
TRBV4-1,.,.,TRBJ2-7,TGCGCCAGCAGCCAACGGTTTAGTCGGGACGAGCAGTACTTC,CASSQRFSRDEQYF
TRBV19,once,TRBD1,TRBJ1-2,TGTGCCAGTACCCCACCTGGGACAGGCGGGAACTATGGCTACACCTTC,CASTPPGTGGNYGYTF
TRBV15,.,.,TRBJ1-4,TGTGCCACCCAGGCTCGTGTGGGTGAAAAACTGTTTTTT,CATQARVGEKLFF
TRBV9,once,TRBD1,TRBJ2-7,TGTGCCAGCAGCCCTGGGACAGTGCAGTACGAGCAGTACTTC,CASSPGTVQYEQYF
TRBV5-4,.,TRBD1,TRBJ1-2,TGTGCCAGCAGCGCGCTGGACAGGGGGCGCTATGGCTACACCTTC,CASSALDRGRYGYTF
TRBV28,.,.,TRBJ1-5,TGTGCCAGCAGTTTACCCATCGGTCAGCCCCAGCATTTT,CASSLPIGQPQHF
TRBV7-2,.,TRBD1,TRBJ2-2,TGTGCCAGCAGCTTAGGACAGGGGGGCGGACGGGAGCTGTTTTTT,CASSLGQGGGRELFF
TRBV28,.,.,TRBJ2-1,TGTGCCAGCAGTCCCCCCCAGGGCTACAATGAGCAGTTCTTC,CASSPPQGYNEQFF
TRBV7-6,.,TRBD2,TRBJ2-5,TGTGCCAGCAGAGGAGCGGGAGCGGGGGAGACCCAGTACTTC,CASRGAGAGETQYF
TRBV2,once,TRBD1,TRBJ2-2,TGTGCCAGCAGTGAAATGGGACAGGGGTTGTCCGGGGAGCTGTTTTTT,CASSEMGQGLSGELFF